The rows below give T cell receptor beta chains drawn from one sample of a study of tumor-infiltrating lymphocytes in primary liver carcinoma. TCRdb independently ran MiXCR on the multiplex PCR reads; one entry per CDR3 protein. The sample has about 180,000 distinct CDR3 sequences, approximately 60% seen once. Sequencing was done on a sample of peripheral blood. These TCRs come from a man aged 40-49 years with primary liver carcinoma and hepatitis B virus infection. Both conserved end residues are part of each CDR3. The D gene is left open where the match is weak. Clone sizes are given selectively: once, few, many, or a class where the clone is expanded.

v_gene	abundance	j_gene	d_gene	CDR3aa	CDR3nt
TRBV4-1	.	TRBJ2-2	.	CVSSQDQGSTGELFF	TGCGTCAGTAGCCAAGATCAGGGGAGCACCGGGGAGCTGTTTTTT
TRBV11-2	many	TRBJ2-5	.	CASSLGDQETQYF	TGTGCCAGCAGCTTGGGAGACCAAGAGACCCAGTACTTC
TRBV7-9	.	TRBJ2-3	.	CASSLGSALGAADTQYF	TGTGCCAGCAGCTTAGGATCCGCCCTCGGGGCAGCAGATACGCAGTATTTT
TRBV6-5	few	TRBJ2-3	.	CASGARGADTQYF	TGTGCCAGCGGGGCGAGGGGGGCAGATACGCAGTATTTT
TRBV11-2	.	TRBJ2-7	.	CASSLVADYEQYF	TGTGCCAGCAGCTTGGTGGCGGACTACGAGCAGTACTTC
TRBV29-1	.	TRBJ2-7	.	CSVWPPSISYNEQYF	TGCAGCGTGTGGCCTCCTTCCATCTCCTACAATGAGCAGTACTTC
TRBV7-9	.	TRBJ2-3	TRBD1	CAIPGQGPDTQYF	TGTGCCATCCCGGGACAGGGACCCGATACGCAGTATTTT
TRBV6-2/TRBV6-3	.	TRBJ2-3	TRBD1	CASSRQGEYTQYF	TGTGCCAGCAGTCGACAGGGTGAATATACGCAGTATTTT
TRBV7-9	.	TRBJ1-2	.	CASSPPAGPNYGYTF	TGTGCCAGCAGCCCCCCCGCAGGCCCTAACTATGGCTACACCTTC
TRBV7-8	.	TRBJ2-4	.	CASSQNEGSGGIQYF	TGTGCCAGCAGCCAAAATGAGGGGTCCGGGGGCATTCAGTACTTC
TRBV29-1	many	TRBJ2-2	.	CSAGGLMNTGELFF	TGCAGCGCCGGAGGACTGATGAACACCGGGGAGCTGTTTTTT
TRBV11-2	.	TRBJ2-2	.	CASSPGAGTWNTGELFF	TGTGCCAGCAGCCCGGGGGCAGGGACATGGAACACCGGGGAGCTGTTTTTT
TRBV7-9	once	TRBJ1-1	TRBD1	CASSYTGGTEAFF	TGTGCCAGCAGCTACACAGGGGGCACTGAAGCTTTCTTT
TRBV11-2	.	TRBJ2-3	.	CASSLSITDTQYF	TGTGCTAGCAGCTTGTCTATCACAGATACGCAGTATTTT
TRBV6-5	few	TRBJ1-4	.	CASSQEAGREKLFF	TGTGCCAGCAGCCAGGAGGCCGGGAGGGAAAAACTGTTTTTT
TRBV4-1	few	TRBJ2-2	.	CASSQEGSGELFF	TGCGCCAGCAGCCAAGAGGGAAGCGGGGAGCTGTTTTTT
TRBV5-6	.	TRBJ1-4	.	CASSPGLANDKLFF	TGTGCCAGCAGCCCGGGGTTGGCTAATGATAAACTGTTTTTT
TRBV10-2	once	TRBJ2-1	.	CACSLITGSSYNEQFF	TGCGCCTGCAGTCTCATTACCGGGAGCTCCTACAATGAGCAGTTCTTC
TRBV11-2	.	TRBJ2-7	.	CASSFQYEQYF	TGTGCCAGTAGCTTTCAATACGAGCAGTACTTC
TRBV5-1	.	TRBJ2-7	TRBD2	CASSLAWGRGYEQYF	TGCGCCAGCAGCTTGGCCTGGGGGAGGGGCTACGAGCAGTACTTC
TRBV4-1	few	TRBJ1-2	.	CASSVSATHYGYTF	TGCGCCAGCAGCGTGTCAGCTACACACTATGGCTACACCTTC
TRBV6-1	.	TRBJ2-1	TRBD2	CASSYGTSGNDQFF	TGTGCCAGCAGTTACGGGACTAGCGGGAATGATCAGTTCTTC
TRBV28	.	TRBJ2-1	.	CASRETGPSSYNEQFF	TGTGCCAGCAGGGAAACGGGGCCCAGCTCCTACAATGAGCAGTTCTTC
TRBV6-5	few	TRBJ2-3	.	CASSYSGMITDTQYF	TGTGCCAGCAGTTACTCAGGGATGATCACAGATACGCAGTATTTT
TRBV12-3/TRBV12-4	.	TRBJ1-4	TRBD1	CASRVQGFATNEKLFF	TGTGCCAGCAGAGTACAGGGGTTTGCAACTAATGAAAAACTGTTTTTT
TRBV11-1	many	TRBJ2-2	.	CASSSSTANTGELFF	TGTGCCAGCAGCTCGAGTACCGCGAACACCGGGGAGCTGTTTTTT
TRBV5-4	.	TRBJ1-5	.	CATGGTGGQPQHF	TGTGCCACCGGGGGTACGGGGGGTCAGCCCCAGCATTTT
TRBV11-2	medium-sized	TRBJ1-3	.	CASSPSTGGNTIYF	TGTGCCAGCAGCCCCTCGACAGGAGGAAACACCATATATTTT
TRBV6-5	.	TRBJ2-7	.	CASSFRRGYYEQYF	TGTGCCAGCAGTTTCCGACGGGGGTACTACGAGCAGTACTTC
TRBV28	.	TRBJ1-5	.	CASSFGFQPQHF	TGTGCCAGCAGTTTTGGGTTTCAGCCCCAGCATTTT
TRBV11-2	many	TRBJ1-6	TRBD1	CASIPLRDRRNSPLHF	TGTGCCAGCATCCCTCTGCGGGACAGGAGGAATTCACCCCTCCACTTT
TRBV28	few	TRBJ1-6	TRBD1	CASSLIGGARGLTGTPLHF	TGTGCCAGCAGTTTAATCGGTGGAGCCAGGGGGCTAACGGGGACACCCCTCCACTTT
TRBV11-2	.	TRBJ2-1	.	CTSSLGLEGQQFF	TGTACCAGCAGCTTAGGTCTAGAAGGACAGCAGTTCTTC
TRBV4-1	few	TRBJ2-2	TRBD2	CASSQPDSGTNTGELFF	TGCGCCAGCAGCCAACCTGATAGCGGGACGAATACCGGGGAGCTGTTTTTT
TRBV11-2	.	TRBJ1-1	.	CTSSLLGGTTEAFF	TGTACCAGCAGCCTGCTAGGGGGGACCACTGAAGCTTTCTTT
TRBV10-3	.	TRBJ2-1	TRBD2	CAILGGSSYNEQFF	TGTGCCATCCTCGGCGGGAGCTCCTACAATGAGCAGTTCTTC
TRBV11-2	.	TRBJ2-1	TRBD1	CAGTDGQANNEQFF	TGTGCAGGCACCGATGGACAGGCAAACAATGAGCAGTTCTTC
TRBV11-2	.	TRBJ1-6	.	CASSPSTSYNSLLHF	TGTGCTAGCAGCCCTAGTACCTCCTATAATTCACTCCTCCACTTT
TRBV6-5	.	TRBJ2-7	.	CAITFARTLLPYEQYF	TGTGCCATCACCTTCGCGAGGACCCTGTTACCATACGAGCAGTACTTC
TRBV11-2	many	TRBJ2-3	.	CASSSRTSPSTDTQYF	TGTGCCAGCAGCTCTCGGACTTCCCCAAGCACAGATACGCAGTATTTT
TRBV4-1	.	TRBJ2-1	TRBD2	CASSPPRREDNEQFF	TGCGCCAGCAGCCCGCCTCGGCGGGAGGACAATGAGCAGTTCTTC
TRBV28	.	TRBJ1-2	.	CASSLAPLDYCYTF	TGTGCCAGCAGTTTGGCCCCTCTGGACTATTGCTACACCTTC
TRBV28	.	TRBJ2-1	.	CASSAINYNGQFF	TGTGCCAGCAGTGCGATCAACTACAATGGGCAGTTCTTC
TRBV11-2	.	TRBJ2-7	.	CASSLNDGAYEKYF	TGTGCCAGTAGCCTAAACGACGGAGCCTACGAGAAGTACTTC
TRBV28	.	TRBJ2-7	.	CASSIEGPYEQYF	TGTGCCAGCAGTATTGAGGGACCCTACGAGCAGTACTTC
TRBV5-5	.	TRBJ1-5	.	CASSLGLKSGGNQPQHF	TGTGCCAGCAGCCTGGGACTCAAAAGCGGGGGAAATCAGCCCCAGCATTTT
TRBV11-2	.	TRBJ1-2	.	CASSLSVDYDYTF	TGTGCCAGCAGCTTATCGGTTGACTATGACTACACCTTC
TRBV11-2	many	TRBJ1-3	.	CASSFTTGASGNTIYF	TGTGCCAGCAGCTTCACGACAGGAGCCTCTGGAAACACCATATATTTT
TRBV29-1	.	TRBJ2-1	TRBD2	CSVPSGLSYNEQFF	TGCAGCGTTCCTAGCGGGCTCTCCTACAATGAGCAGTTCTTC
TRBV21-1	.	TRBJ2-4	.	CASSKDRSGQREIDKNIQYF	TGTGCCAGCAGCAAAGACAGGTCGGGGCAGCGGGAGATCGACAAAAACATTCAGTACTTC
TRBV4-2	once	TRBJ1-4	.	CASSQDRAPNEKLFF	TGTGCCAGCAGCCAAGACAGGGCCCCTAATGAAAAACTGTTTTTT
TRBV6-6	few	TRBJ1-1	.	CASSYSGRLNTEAFF	TGTGCCAGCAGTTACTCAGGACGGTTGAACACTGAAGCTTTCTTT
TRBV4-1	.	TRBJ1-1	.	CASSQVRETTEAFF	TGCGCCAGCAGCCAAGTTCGAGAAACCACTGAAGCTTTCTTT
TRBV10-3	.	TRBJ2-3	.	CFIARLSTDTQYF	TGTTTCATCGCGAGACTGAGCACAGATACGCAGTATTTT
TRBV14	few	TRBJ1-1	TRBD1	CASSPGTGVNTEAFF	TGTGCCAGCAGCCCTGGGACAGGGGTGAACACTGAAGCTTTCTTT
TRBV29-1	.	TRBJ1-2	.	CSADVGGGGYTF	TGCAGCGCTGACGTTGGGGGAGGAGGCTACACCTTC
TRBV10-1	few	TRBJ2-3	.	CASSGGPDTQYF	TGCGCCAGCAGTGGGGGGCCAGATACGCAGTATTTT
TRBV6-1	few	TRBJ1-5	TRBD1	CASSESGQSQHF	TGTGCCAGCAGTGAATCGGGACAGTCCCAGCATTTT